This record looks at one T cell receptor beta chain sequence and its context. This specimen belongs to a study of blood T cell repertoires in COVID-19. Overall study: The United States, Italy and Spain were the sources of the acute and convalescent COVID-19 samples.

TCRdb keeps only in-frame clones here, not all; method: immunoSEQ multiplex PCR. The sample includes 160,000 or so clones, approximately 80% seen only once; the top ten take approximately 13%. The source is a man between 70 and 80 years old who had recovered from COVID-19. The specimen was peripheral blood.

As DNA, the CDR3 is TGTGCCAGCAGTATCGACAGGGGAATCTTCGAGACCCAGTACTTC. Amino acid sequence: CASSIDRGIFETQYF. The V and J genes are TRBV11-2 and TRBJ2-5, with 8 bases that match TRBD1. The J segment lost 5 bases and the V segment lost 6 bases, leaving 11 bases of the junction unmatched. Germline-derived CDR1 and CDR2 are SGHAT and FQNNGV. CDR3 length equals 15 residues. Complete variable domain (other parts from reference TRBV11-2 and TRBJ2-5): EAGVAQSPRYKIIEKRQSVAFWCNPISGHATLYWYQQILGQGPKLLIQFQNNGVVDDSQLPKDRFSAERLKGVDSTLKIQPAKLEDSAVYLCASSIDRGIFETQYFGPGTRLLVL.